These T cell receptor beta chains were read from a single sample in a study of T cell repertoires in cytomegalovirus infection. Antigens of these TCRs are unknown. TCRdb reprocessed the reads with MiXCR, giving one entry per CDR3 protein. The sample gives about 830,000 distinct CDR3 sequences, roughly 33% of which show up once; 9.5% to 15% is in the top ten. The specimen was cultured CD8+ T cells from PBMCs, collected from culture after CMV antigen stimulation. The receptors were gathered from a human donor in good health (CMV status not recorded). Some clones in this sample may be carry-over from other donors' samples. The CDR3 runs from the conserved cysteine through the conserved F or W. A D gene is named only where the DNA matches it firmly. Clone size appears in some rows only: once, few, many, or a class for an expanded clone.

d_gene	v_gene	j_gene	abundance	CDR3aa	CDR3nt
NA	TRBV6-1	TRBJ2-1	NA	CASSALSKSSYNEQFF	TGTGCCAGCAGTGCCCTATCGAAGAGCTCCTACAATGAGCAGTTCTTC
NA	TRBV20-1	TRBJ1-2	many	CSAPRGGRGYGYTF	TGCAGTGCTCCCCGGGGCGGTCGGGGCTATGGCTACACCTTC
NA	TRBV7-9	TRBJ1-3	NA	CASSHPAGVGTNTIYF	TGTGCCAGCAGCCACCCTGCAGGAGTAGGGACCAACACCATATATTTT
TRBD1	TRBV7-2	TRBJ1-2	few	CASSRGDSTDGYTF	TGTGCCAGCAGTCGAGGGGACAGTACAGATGGCTACACCTTC
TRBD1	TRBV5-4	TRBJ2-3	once	CASQTWTGSTDTQYF	TGTGCCAGCCAAACCTGGACAGGGAGCACAGATACGCAGTATTTT
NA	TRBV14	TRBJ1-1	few	CASSRSGSGTEAFF	TGTGCCAGCAGCCGCTCAGGGAGTGGCACTGAAGCTTTCTTT
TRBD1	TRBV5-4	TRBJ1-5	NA	CVSSLTGDSNQPQHF	TGTGTCAGCAGCTTGACAGGGGATAGCAATCAGCCCCAGCATTTT
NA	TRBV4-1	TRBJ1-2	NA	CASSQGPLTSSYGYTF	TGCGCCAGCAGCCAAGGCCCCCTAACCTCCTCTTATGGCTACACCTTC
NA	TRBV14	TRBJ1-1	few	CASSLVASTEAFF	TGTGCCAGCAGCCTTGTTGCTTCCACTGAAGCTTTCTTT
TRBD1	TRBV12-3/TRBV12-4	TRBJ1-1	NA	CASSLTGVRTEAFF	TGTGCCAGCAGTTTAACAGGGGTTAGGACTGAAGCTTTCTTT
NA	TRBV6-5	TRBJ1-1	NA	CASSYSRSLGATEAFF	TGTGCCAGCAGTTACTCTCGGTCTCTCGGGGCGACTGAAGCTTTCTTT
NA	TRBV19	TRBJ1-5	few	CASNPHRGYSNQPQHF	TGTGCCAGTAATCCCCACAGAGGGTATAGCAATCAGCCCCAGCATTTT
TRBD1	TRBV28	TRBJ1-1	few	CASRWDRGRLYTEAFF	TGTGCCAGCAGGTGGGACAGGGGGCGTCTGTACACTGAAGCTTTCTTT